These 6 T cell receptor beta chains were all obtained from the same sample, sequenced in a study of response to subunit inactivated influenza vaccine. MiXCR, run by TCRdb on the RT-PCR reads, gives a single entry per CDR3 protein. The sample holds 600,000 to 850,000 distinct CDR3 sequences, 12% to 15% seen once. The input for sequencing was PBMCs from blood, taken around 15 days before vaccination. The receptor source for this set is a man aged 50 to 59 who received an inactivated influenza vaccine.

There are a few counts of this clonotype. This chain connects TRBV20-1 to TRBJ2-2; 7 bases agree with TRBD1. Per the germline V gene, CDR1 is DFQATT and CDR2 is SNEGSKA (reference sequence). This CDR3 spans 15 amino acids. Trimming took 6 bases from V and 0 from J; bases not matched to a gene: 7. DNA for the CDR3: TGCAGTGCATACGGGACAGCCTCGAACACCGGGGAGCTGTTTTTT. Translated: CSAYGTASNTGELFF.

The rearrangement uses TRBV7-9 and TRBJ2-7, with 9 bases fitting TRBD1. The ends lost 5 bases at V and 3 bases at J; junction bases unmatched: 8. The CDR3 has 15 residues. In germline, CDR1 is SEHNR, CDR2 FQNEAQ (reference sequence). The CDR3 sequence is CASSLSQGAYYEQYF. CDR3 DNA: TGTGCCAGCAGCCTATCACAGGGGGCTTACTACGAGCAGTACTTC.

This clonotype was counted at least ten times. The chain joins TRBV4-3 to TRBJ1-1, with unresolved D. The germline CDR1 and CDR2 sequences are LGHNA and YSLEER. The V and J ends lost 2 bases and 4 bases respectively, with 8 bases between them. CDR3 length: 13 residues. CDR3 coding DNA: TGCGCCAGCAGCCAAAGTAGGGTCACTGAAGCTTTCTTT. Encoded protein: CASSQSRVTEAFF.

The V and J genes are TRBV5-1 and TRBJ2-3, with 9 positions matching TRBD1. Trimming removed 2 bases from V and 4 bases from J; junction bases left unmatched: 8. This CDR3 is 16 amino acids long. Germline assignment: CDR1 SGHRS and CDR2 YFSETQ. CDR3 DNA: TGCGCCAGCAGCTTACCCGGGACAGGGATGGCAGATACGCAGTATTTT. Protein sequence: CASSLPGTGMADTQYF.

This clonotype appeared a few times. This chain joins TRBV6-5 and TRBJ2-5; D is uncertain. Germline-derived CDR1 and CDR2 are MNHEY and SVGAGI. Trimming took 2 bases from V and 3 from J, leaving 10 bases between them. The CDR3 is made up of 14 amino acids. The CDR3 loop is CASSYTGREETQYF. DNA of the CDR3: TGTGCCAGCAGTTACACGGGTCGGGAAGAGACCCAGTACTTC.

The chain recombines TRBV6-5 with TRBJ2-1; TRBD1 agrees at 10 bases. The CDR3 covers 16 residues. CDR1 is MNHEY, CDR2 SVGAGI, per germline. The V segment lost 5 bases and the J segment 7 bases; nucleotides outside the gene matches: 11. The DNA of the CDR3 is TGTGCCAGCAGTCTACGGGACAGGGGATTATCAAATGAGCAGTTCTTC. Protein: CASSLRDRGLSNEQFF.